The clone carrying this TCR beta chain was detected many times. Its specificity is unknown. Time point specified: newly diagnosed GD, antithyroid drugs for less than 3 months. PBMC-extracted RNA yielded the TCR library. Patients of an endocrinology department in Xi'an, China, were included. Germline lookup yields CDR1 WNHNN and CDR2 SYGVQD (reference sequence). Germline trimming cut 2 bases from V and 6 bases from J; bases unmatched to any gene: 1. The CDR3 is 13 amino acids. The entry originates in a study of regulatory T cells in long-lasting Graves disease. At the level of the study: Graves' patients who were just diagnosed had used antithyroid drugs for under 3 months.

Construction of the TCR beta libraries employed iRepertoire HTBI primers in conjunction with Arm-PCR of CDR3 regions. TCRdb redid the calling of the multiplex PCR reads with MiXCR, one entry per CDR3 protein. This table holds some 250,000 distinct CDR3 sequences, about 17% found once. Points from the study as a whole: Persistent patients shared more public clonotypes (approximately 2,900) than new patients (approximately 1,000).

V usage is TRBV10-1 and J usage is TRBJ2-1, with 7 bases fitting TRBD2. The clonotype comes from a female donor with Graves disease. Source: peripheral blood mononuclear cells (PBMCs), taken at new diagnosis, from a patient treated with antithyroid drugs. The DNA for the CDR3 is TGCGCCAGCAGTGAGGGGGGGGTCAATGAGCAGTTCTTC. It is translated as CASSEGGVNEQFF.